Below are 26 T cell receptor beta chains sequenced from a single sample in a study of cytomegalovirus exposure and HLA in healthy donors. The PCR employed 60 Vbeta primers together with 13 Jbeta primers. Generated by immunoSEQ multiplex PCR, the TCRdb table keeps only in-frame clones and is missing some. The sample includes approximately 150,000 clones, about 66% seen only once; the top ten take around 1.9%. The sequencing input was PBMCs. These receptors all come from a male donor in good health and CMV-seronegative.

This clone occurred a few times. The rearrangement links TRBV27 to TRBJ1-4; 9 positions match TRBD1. Trimming removed 3 bases from V and 6 bases from J; junction bases left unmatched: 5. This CDR3 spans 15 amino acids. Germline CDR1 reads MNHEY; CDR2 reads SMNVEV (reference sequence). In nucleotides, the CDR3 is TGTGCCAGCAGTTTCTACAGGACAGGGGATGAAAAACTGTTTTTT. It codes for CASSFYRTGDEKLFF.

The rearrangement joins TRBV6-5 to TRBJ2-3; 10 bases map to TRBD2. CDR3 length: 15 amino acids. The V and J ends lost 5 bases and 4 bases, in that order; junction bases with no gene match: 6. The germline gives CDR1 MNHEY, CDR2 SVGAGI. In DNA, the CDR3 is TGTGCCAGCAGTACCCTAGCGGGAGTATCAGATACGCAGTATTTT. Its protein is CASSTLAGVSDTQYF.

This clone was seen a few times. This chain joins TRBV28 and TRBJ2-7, with 7 bases fitting TRBD2. This CDR3 is 15 amino acids long. Germline V gene sequence: CDR1 MDHEN, CDR2 SYDVKM. Trimming at V came to 3 bases and at J to 2 bases, leaving 7 bases not matched to a gene. The CDR3 sequence is CASSFLAGVTYEQYF. DNA for the CDR3: TGTGCCAGCAGTTTTCTGGCGGGGGTGACCTACGAGCAGTACTTC.

This clone turned up a few times. The chain links TRBV4-1 to TRBJ1-2, with 8 bases matching TRBD1. This CDR3 comprises 14 residues. The germline V gene has CDR1 MGHRA and CDR2 YSYEKL. V lost 3 bases, J lost 3 bases, and 3 bases stayed unmatched. CDR3 sequence (DNA): TGCGCCAGCAGCCAGAGGACAGGGTACTATGGCTACACCTTC. Translated, it gives CASSQRTGYYGYTF.

This clone occurred a few times. CDR3 in DNA: TGTGCCAGCAGCTTAGGAGGGGGGACAGGGGGCTTTGGCTACACCTTC. Residues: CASSLGGGTGGFGYTF. The rearrangement joins TRBV7-2 to TRBJ1-2; 12 nucleotides match TRBD1. The ends lost 1 base at V and 7 bases at J; junction bases unmatched: 7. This CDR3 has 16 residues. The germline CDR1 and CDR2 sequences are SGHTA and FQGNSA. Using reference TRBV7-2 and TRBJ1-2 for the parts outside the CDR3, the full variable domain is GAGVSQSPSNKVTEKGKDVELRCDPISGHTALYWYRQSLGQGLEFLIYFQGNSAPDKSGLPSDRFSAERTGGSVSTLTIQRTQQEDSAVYLCASSLGGGTGGFGYTFGSGTRLTVV.

A single count supports this clone. V and J are TRBV4-1 and TRBJ1-5; D unclear. From germline, CDR1 is MGHRA and CDR2 YSYEKL. CDR3 size: 16 residues. Trimming removed 4 bases at V and 4 bases at J, with 17 bases between. The CDR3 reads CASSPKEGQYNQPQHF. CDR3 DNA: TGCGCCAGCAGCCCGAAGGAGGGTCAGTATAATCAGCCCCAGCATTTT.

CDR3 DNA sequence: TGTGCCAGCAGCTTAGGACAGGTTCAAAATTCACCCCTCCACTTT. Protein sequence: CASSLGQVQNSPLHF. The rearrangement uses TRBV7-6 and TRBJ1-6; maybe TRBD1 (6 bases). The CDR3 totals 15 residues. Per the germline V gene, CDR1 is SGHVS and CDR2 is FNYEAQ. Trimming removed 1 base at V and 7 bases at J, with 11 bases between. The variable domain in full, with the rest retrieved from reference TRBV7-6 and TRBJ1-6, is GAGVSQSPRYKVTKRGQDVALRCDPISGHVSLYWYRQALGQGPEFLTYFNYEAQQDKSGLPNDRFSAERPEGSISTLTIQRTEQRDSAMYRCASSLGQVQNSPLHFGNGTRLTVT.

This clone was counted between two and nine times. This chain uses TRBV27 with TRBJ2-2; weak D call: TRBD1 (6 bases). The CDR3 runs to 16 residues. The V end lost 5 bases, the J end lost 3 bases, and 16 bases lay between the germline ends. Germline V gene lookup returns CDR1 MNHEY and CDR2 SMNVEV (reference sequence). CDR3 residues: CASSTSGTTYTGELFF. The CDR3 region has the DNA TGTGCCAGCAGTACAAGTGGGACAACCTACACCGGGGAGCTGTTTTTT.

V and J are TRBV27 and TRBJ2-3; maybe TRBD1 (6 bases). CDR1 is MNHEY, CDR2 SMNVEV, per germline (reference sequence). The V and J ends lost 3 bases and 4 bases respectively, with 11 bases between them. The CDR3 length is 14 residues. The CDR3 nucleotides are TGTGCCAGCAGTTTTGGACAGCAGTCAGATACGCAGTATTTT. Its translation is CASSFGQQSDTQYF.

The CDR3 sequence: CASSSLAGRTGELFF. In DNA form, the CDR3 reads TGTGCCAGCAGCTCTCTAGCGGGCCGCACCGGGGAGCTGTTTTTT. V usage is TRBV5-6 and J usage is TRBJ2-2; TRBD2 aligns across 8 bases. The V gene's germline CDR1 is SGHDT and CDR2 YYEEEE. The CDR3 runs 15 residues. Trimming cost V 3 bases and J 4 bases; bases outside gene matches: 5.

By its share, this clone is medium-sized. The chain links TRBV4-2 to TRBJ2-2; D is unresolved. Germline CDR1 is LGHNA and CDR2 is YNFKEQ. CDR3 length: 13 residues. Trimming removed 4 bases from V and 1 base from J, with 4 bases in between. CDR3: CASSPLNTGELFF. DNA for the CDR3: TGTGCCAGCAGCCCTTTGAACACCGGGGAGCTGTTTTTT.

The chain uses TRBV7-9 and TRBJ2-3; tentatively, D is TRBD1 (6 bases). The V and J ends lost 3 bases and 3 bases respectively, with 13 bases between them. Germline assignment: CDR1 SEHNR and CDR2 FQNEAQ (reference sequence). The CDR3 consists of 15 residues. This CDR3 reads CASSLYREMTDTQYF. In DNA, the CDR3 is TGTGCCAGCAGCTTGTACAGGGAGATGACAGATACGCAGTATTTT.

This chain connects TRBV4-1 to TRBJ1-3; 7 bases align to TRBD1. Germline V gene sequence: CDR1 MGHRA, CDR2 YSYEKL. The CDR3 spans 15 residues. V shed 0 bases, J shed 4 bases, and the junction held 3 bases outside the gene matches. CDR3 residues: CASSQERGLGNTIYF. As DNA, the CDR3 is TGCGCCAGCAGCCAAGAAAGGGGGCTAGGAAACACCATATATTTT.

This clone was seen ten or more times. This chain connects TRBV30 to TRBJ2-2; 7 bases map to TRBD2. CDR3 length: 14 residues. Germline trimming cut 3 bases from V and 0 bases from J; bases unmatched to any gene: 1. The germline gives CDR1 GTSNPN, CDR2 SVGIG (reference sequence). CDR3 protein: CAWSGGSNTGELFF. The CDR3 DNA reads as TGTGCCTGGAGCGGGGGGTCGAACACCGGGGAGCTGTTTTTT.

J is TRBJ1-4 and V is TRBV9, with 9 bases identical to TRBD1. CDR3 length: 14 residues. Trimming at V came to 3 bases and at J to 6 bases, leaving 3 bases not matched to a gene. Germline CDR1 SGDLS, CDR2 YYNGEE. Here the CDR3 DNA reads TGTGCCAGCAGCGCGGGACAGGGAGATGAAAAACTGTTTTTT. Its protein product is CASSAGQGDEKLFF.

The chain has TRBV6-5 and TRBJ2-4; a weak D match, TRBD1 (6 bases). V gave up 6 bases and J gave up 5 bases, with 11 bases separating them. The CDR3 spans 13 residues. CDR1 MNHEY and CDR2 SVGAGI come from the germline V gene. CDR3 amino acids: CASRQGVENIQYF. The CDR3 DNA follows: TGTGCCAGCAGACAGGGTGTGGAAAACATTCAGTACTTC.

The V gene is TRBV29-1, the J gene TRBJ1-2; TRBD1 aligns across 7 bases. Unmatched junction bases numbered 5, after V lost 3 bases and J lost 4 bases. The CDR3 spans 13 residues. Germline V CDR1 and CDR2: SQVTM, ANQGSEA. Here the CDR3 reads CSVERQGAYGYTF. The CDR3 DNA follows: TGCAGCGTTGAGAGACAGGGCGCCTATGGCTACACCTTC.

The sample holds a few counts of this clone. V and J are TRBV15 and TRBJ1-4, with 8 bases fitting TRBD1. The CDR3 is 15 residues long. V shed 3 bases, J shed 7 bases, and the junction held 7 bases outside the gene matches. The germline gives CDR1 LNHNV, CDR2 YYDKDF (reference sequence). CDR3: CATSSLRGRSEKLFF. CDR3 DNA sequence: TGTGCCACCAGCAGCCTCAGGGGGCGTAGTGAAAAACTGTTTTTT.

Worth noting for this clone: The junction shows a germline mismatch at one end, possibly a read error. This chain uses TRBV7-7 with TRBJ1-1; D ambiguous. The CDR3 is 14 residues long. Germline loops: CDR1 SSHAT, CDR2 FNYEAQ (reference sequence). This chain's CDR3 is CASSLARPPAEAFF. The CDR3, as DNA: TGTGCTAGCAGCTTAGCGAGGCCCCCCGCTGAAGCTTTCTTT.

J is TRBJ1-5 and V is TRBV6-5; D is unresolved. V lost 0 bases to trimming and J lost 11 bases, with 11 bases between them. This CDR3 has 13 amino acids. Germline CDR1 and CDR2: MNHEY and SVGAGI. The CDR3 loop reads CASSYSTDSAQHF. Here the CDR3 DNA reads TGTGCCAGCAGTTACTCTACCGACTCGGCCCAGCATTTT.

This chain uses TRBV14 with TRBJ2-3; 9 nucleotides agree with TRBD2. V lost 1 base and J lost 4; bases outside the gene matches: 3. This CDR3 contains 15 residues. Germline CDR1 reads SGHDN; CDR2 reads FVKESK. The CDR3, as DNA: TGTGCCAGCAGCCAAGCGGGCGGGGGGGCAGATACGCAGTATTTT. Translated: CASSQAGGGADTQYF.

V gene TRBV7-8 combines with J gene TRBJ2-5; TRBD2 might be the D (5 bases). The CDR3 spans 13 residues. Trimming cost V 2 bases and J 10 bases, with 14 bases left between them. Germline V lookup: CDR1 SGHVS, CDR2 FQNEAQ. The CDR3 DNA sequence: TGTGCCAGCAGCTTAACAAGGAACCGGGGCCAGTACTTC. It is translated as CASSLTRNRGQYF.

The chain joins TRBV2 to TRBJ1-4; 12 bases are shared with TRBD1. The J segment lost 7 bases and the V segment lost 8 bases, leaving 14 bases of the junction unmatched. Germline V gene data show CDR1 as SNHLY and CDR2 as FYNNEI. The CDR3 has 17 amino acids. CDR3 sequence reads: CASLRGDRGRGVEKLFF. The DNA of the CDR3 is TGTGCCAGCCTCCGGGGGGACAGGGGGCGCGGGGTTGAAAAACTGTTTTTT.

This clone was counted only a few times. The genes are TRBV5-1 and TRBJ1-2, with D perhaps TRBD1 (6 bases). Germline V gives CDR1 SGHRS, CDR2 YFSETQ. Trimming removed 5 bases from V and 8 bases from J, with 22 bases in between. The CDR3 extends over 15 amino acids. The CDR3 loop is CASRRELQGLEGYTF. The CDR3 coding sequence is TGCGCCAGCAGGAGGGAGCTACAGGGCCTGGAGGGCTACACCTTC. Filled out from reference TRBV5-1 and TRBJ1-2, the complete variable domain reads KAGVTQTPRYLIKTRGQQVTLSCSPISGHRSVSWYQQTPGQGLQFLFEYFSETQRNKGNFPGRFSGRQFSNSRSEMNVSTLELGDSALYLCASRRELQGLEGYTFGSGTRLTVV.

The gene calls are TRBV29-1 and TRBJ2-5; maybe TRBD2 (5 bases). The V gene lost 4 bases and the J gene lost 5 bases, with 20 bases spanning the gap. There are 15 residues in the CDR3. Per germline, CDR1 SQVTM and CDR2 ANQGSEA. In nucleotides, the CDR3 is TGCAGCGTTGTTGGACTCGGGCTAGGAGCCGAGACCCAGTACTTC. Protein sequence: CSVVGLGLGAETQYF.

The rearrangement uses TRBV5-1 and TRBJ2-7; D unclear. This CDR3 is 12 amino acids long. In germline, CDR1 is SGHRS, CDR2 YFSETQ. V gave up 4 bases and J gave up 0 bases, with 5 bases separating them. The CDR3 bases are TGCGCCAGCAGCCCGTCCTCCTACGAGCAGTACTTC. This sequence encodes CASSPSSYEQYF. The full variable domain, rest sourced from reference TRBV5-1 and TRBJ2-7, is KAGVTQTPRYLIKTRGQQVTLSCSPISGHRSVSWYQQTPGQGLQFLFEYFSETQRNKGNFPGRFSGRQFSNSRSEMNVSTLELGDSALYLCASSPSSYEQYFGPGTRLTVT.